This TCR beta chain derives from a study of shared clonotypes between healthy human individuals. Combining CD45RO+ cells with CCR7-negative CD45RA+ TemRA cells gave CD8 memory. The CDR3 loop spans 13 amino acids. The V and J ends lost 0 bases and 6 bases respectively, with 8 bases between them. From germline, CDR1 is ENHRY and CDR2 SYGVKD. The deep-level immunoSEQ assay was used. Clones were read by immunoSEQ multiplex PCR, and TCRdb kept only the in-frame ones, dropping some. Of roughly 400,000 clones in the sample, around 96% were seen once. Sequencing was done on a sample of memory CD8+ T cells sorted from blood. Specified subset: CD45RO+ cells pooled with CCR7-negative TemRA cells. This chain uses TRBV10-3 with TRBJ1-2; D is possibly TRBD1 (5 bases). The sequence was collected from a man under 40 in good health. The CDR3 DNA follows: TGTGCCATCAGTGAGTCCGGGGGGGATGGCTACACCTTC. Protein product: CAISESGGDGYTF.